This T cell receptor (beta chain) was recorded in a study of T cell responses to AZD1222 COVID-19 vaccine. General study results and limits: Across spike, vaccine-associated CD4 TCRs were found, dominant at 160-218 and 743-854. In a largely white British group with more females than males, clonal diversity was possibly underestimated.

Note on this clone: Its antigen is not identified.

This CDR3 is 15 amino acids long. Germline V lookup: CDR1 PRHDT, CDR2 FYEKMQ (reference sequence). J gave up 0 bases and V 6 bases, and 4 bases lay outside the gene matches. Sequenced by immunoSEQ multiplex PCR; TCRdb stores in-frame clones only, minus some. The sample records over 100,000 clones, approximately 85% being singletons. This clonotype was sampled from an adult who received the MenACWY meningococcal vaccine as a control. This chain connects TRBV13 to TRBJ1-3; 8 nucleotides line up with TRBD1. Specimen: peripheral blood, collected 28 days after the second dose of the MenACWY control vaccine. The CDR3 DNA reads as TGTGCCAGCAGTCGTACAGGGGGCTCTGGAAACACCATATATTTT. It codes for CASSRTGGSGNTIYF.